This TCR beta chain derives from a study of blood T cell repertoires in COVID-19. Study overall: Some COVID-19 samples were acute and others convalescent; all came from the United States, Italy and Spain. PBMCs, B-cell-depleted T cells, or T cells provided the cDNA or gDNA that made up the material.

Per the authors' pipeline: Amplification from reference gene primers served as the basis for estimated nucleated cell counts. Only in-frame clones appear in the TCRdb table, and some are missing; sequencing was by immunoSEQ multiplex PCR. V, J and clone size derive from that table, while D and trimming were established from the DNA sequence. The sample holds 200,000 to 250,000 clones, around 90% seen once. The V gene end was trimmed by 6 bases and the J gene end by 9 bases; junction bases not matched to a gene: 6. This CDR3 is 13 amino acids long. The sequenced material came from PBMCs or T cells enriched from blood (not recorded which). This chain links TRBV12-3 or TRBV12-4 with TRBJ2-1; 9 nucleotides match TRBD1. The source of this sequence is a man aged 25 to 40 who had been exposed to COVID-19. CDR3 DNA: TGTGCCAGCAGCCCGGGACAGGGTAGTGAGCAGTTCTTC. Its protein product is CASSPGQGSEQFF.